These 10 T cell receptor beta chains were all obtained from the same sample, sequenced in a study of cytomegalovirus exposure and HLA in healthy donors. The PCR used 60 Vbeta and 13 Jbeta primers. Here immunoSEQ multiplex PCR was the method, and the copy in TCRdb shows in-frame clones only, minus some. The sample has 75,000 to 100,000 clones; around 64% are singletons. Sample: PBMCs. The source is a man aged 60-69 years in good health and CMV-seronegative.

This chain uses TRBV6-5 with TRBJ2-3; D unclear. Trimming left V 6 bases short and J 4 bases short, with 11 bases between. The CDR3 loop spans 13 amino acids. Germline CDR1 is MNHEY and CDR2 is SVGAGI. The CDR3, as DNA: TGTGCCAGCAGCCTCGGAGTTGCAGATACGCAGTATTTT. Protein sequence: CASSLGVADTQYF.

The V gene is TRBV2, the J gene TRBJ2-7; D is ambiguous. V was cut by 2 bases and J by 4 bases, with 3 bases left in between. Germline lookup yields CDR1 SNHLY and CDR2 FYNNEI. This CDR3 has 11 amino acids. This CDR3 reads CASSELYEQYF. The CDR3 DNA reads as TGTGCCAGCAGTGAACTGTACGAGCAGTACTTC. The full variable domain, completed using reference TRBV2 and TRBJ2-7, is EPEVTQTPSHQVTQMGQEVILRCVPISNHLYFYWYRQILGQKVEFLVSFYNNEISEKSEIFDDQFSVERPDGSNFTLKIRSTKLEDSAMYFCASSELYEQYFGPGTRLTVT.

The V call is TRBV4-2, the J call TRBJ1-3; no reliable D call. The CDR3 is 16 residues long. Germline CDR1 is LGHNA and CDR2 is YNFKEQ. Trimming stripped 3 bases from V and 0 bases from J, with 12 bases between. DNA of the CDR3: TGTGCCAGCAGCCACGGAGATTATAGCTCTGGAAACACCATATATTTT. Its protein product is CASSHGDYSSGNTIYF.

This clone was seen only a few times. The chain uses TRBV9 and TRBJ2-3, with D perhaps matching TRBD2 (5 bases). Trimming took off 3 bases at V and 4 bases at J, with 12 bases between the two ends. Per the germline V gene, CDR1 is SGDLS and CDR2 is YYNGEE. The CDR3 extends over 14 amino acids. CDR3 bases: TGTGCCAGCAGCGAGGCCACGAGGGCAGATACGCAGTATTTT. This sequence encodes CASSEATRADTQYF.

The chain joins TRBV27 to TRBJ2-3; maybe TRBD2 (5 bases). Germline V gene lookup returns CDR1 MNHEY and CDR2 SMNVEV (reference sequence). Between the trimmed V and J ends, which lost 2 bases and 0 bases, there was a span of 9 bases. CDR3 size: 15 residues. CDR3 in DNA: TGTGCCAGCAGTTTACTCCTAGCAAGCACAGATACGCAGTATTTT. Its protein is CASSLLLASTDTQYF.

The rearrangement joins TRBV6-5 to TRBJ1-3; D is unclear. The ends were cut back, 8 bases at V and 2 bases at J, with 16 bases in the middle. The CDR3 runs to 15 residues. Germline assignment: CDR1 MNHEY and CDR2 SVGAGI. This chain's CDR3 is CASRRRAGTGNTIYF. In DNA, the CDR3 is TGTGCCAGCCGTCGGAGGGCGGGAACTGGAAACACCATATATTTT.

This chain links TRBV7-2 with TRBJ2-7, with a tentative D call TRBD1 (5 bases). Germline values: CDR1 SGHTA, CDR2 FQGNSA. Trimming stripped 5 bases from V and 6 bases from J, with 20 bases between. The CDR3 has 15 residues. The CDR3 region has the DNA TGTGCCAGCAGCCCCGAAGTAGGCAGGGCCCTCGAGCAGTACTTC. As protein: CASSPEVGRALEQYF.

The chain has TRBV11-2 and TRBJ1-6; no clear D gene. This CDR3 spans 13 amino acids. Trimming took off 8 bases at V and 14 bases at J, with 19 bases between the two ends. Germline loops: CDR1 SGHAT, CDR2 FQNNGV. The CDR3: CASRGPSGNSLHF. As DNA, the CDR3 is TGTGCCAGCCGCGGGCCTTCGGGAAATTCCCTCCACTTT. Drawing the rest from reference TRBV11-2 and TRBJ1-6, the complete variable domain is EAGVAQSPRYKIIEKRQSVAFWCNPISGHATLYWYQQILGQGPKLLIQFQNNGVVDDSQLPKDRFSAERLKGVDSTLKIQPAKLEDSAVYLCASRGPSGNSLHFGNGTRLTVT.

The genes are TRBV28 and TRBJ1-5; TRBD1 matches 10 bases. This CDR3 has 14 amino acids. Germline V gene sequence: CDR1 MDHEN, CDR2 SYDVKM. Losses at the gene ends were 6 bases for V and 11 bases for J; bases not matched to a gene: 10. DNA of the CDR3: TGTGCCAGCAGCACCGGGACAGGGGTTATGGCCCAGCATTTT. It encodes CASSTGTGVMAQHF.

This sequence joins TRBV5-1 and TRBJ2-1, with 9 bases aligning to TRBD1. J lost 7 bases, V lost 2 bases, and 10 bases had no gene match. Germline V gene lookup returns CDR1 SGHRS and CDR2 YFSETQ. The CDR3 runs 16 residues. CDR3 protein: CASSFGSDRGGNEQFF. As DNA, the CDR3 is TGCGCCAGCAGCTTTGGATCCGACAGGGGGGGAAATGAGCAGTTCTTC.